This is a list of T cell receptor beta chains from one sample in a study of blood T cell repertoires in COVID-19. Assay used: immunoSEQ multiplex PCR; TCRdb lists only in-frame clones, some missing. The repertoire consists of roughly 250,000 clones, with roughly four fifths occurring once and the leading ten covering about 9.5%. Sequenced input: peripheral blood. Every receptor here comes from a woman older than 75 with acute or convalescent COVID-19. Each CDR3 is given with its conserved first and last residue. A D gene is named only where the DNA matches it firmly. Rows may omit the clone size; those that give it use once, few, many or a size class.

many	TRBV6-5	TRBJ1-1	NA	TGTGCCAGCAGCACCACTTTTGGGGCGAACACTGAAGCTTTCTTT	CASSTTFGANTEAFF
few	TRBV28	TRBJ2-1	NA	TGTGCCAGCAGTTTATGGGCGGGTCTGGGGGCGGACAATGAGCAGTTCTTC	CASSLWAGLGADNEQFF
once	TRBV3-1/TRBV3-2	TRBJ1-6	TRBD1	TGTGCCAGCAGCCAAGGACAGGGGGGCTCACCCCTCCACTTT	CASSQGQGGSPLHF
NA	TRBV6-5	TRBJ2-7	TRBD1	TGTGCCAGCACCCTACAGACAGGGATGGACGAGCAGTACTTC	CASTLQTGMDEQYF
once	TRBV28	TRBJ1-1	TRBD1	TGTGCCAGCAGTTTCGGAATGCAGGGGGTAGGGACTGAAGCTTTCTTT	CASSFGMQGVGTEAFF
NA	TRBV11-2	TRBJ2-3	NA	TGTGCCAGCAGCTTAGATCTTTCGGGGTGGTCAGATACGCAGTATTTT	CASSLDLSGWSDTQYF
few	TRBV6-5	TRBJ1-1	NA	TGTGCCAGCAGCCAACAGGAACTGAACACTGAAGCTTTCTTT	CASSQQELNTEAFF
NA	TRBV27	TRBJ1-1	NA	TGTGCCAGCAGTTTCTCGGTGAACACTGAAGCTTTCTTT	CASSFSVNTEAFF
NA	TRBV6-6	TRBJ2-7	TRBD2	TGTGCCAGCAGTTACCGATACGGGACTAGCTACGAGCAGTACTTC	CASSYRYGTSYEQYF
NA	TRBV24-1	TRBJ2-1	TRBD2	TGTGCCACCAGTGATGGCCTAGCGGGGAGCTACAATGAGCAGTTCTTC	CATSDGLAGSYNEQFF
few	TRBV11-2	TRBJ2-7	TRBD2	TGTGCCAGCAGCTTAGCTCGACTAGCGGGGGGTACCTACGAGCAGTACTTC	CASSLARLAGGTYEQYF
NA	TRBV18	TRBJ2-2	NA	TGTGCCAGCTCACCGAGGGGGAACCCGAACACCGGGGAGCTGTTTTTT	CASSPRGNPNTGELFF
once	TRBV21-1	TRBJ1-1	NA	TGTGCCCCCAGTGGGGGGGGCACTGAAGCTTTCTTT	CAPSGGGTEAFF
NA	TRBV2	TRBJ1-1	NA	TGTGCCAGCATCCTCGAACAGGGAACTGAAGCTTTCTTT	CASILEQGTEAFF
few	TRBV4-1	TRBJ2-7	NA	TGCGCCAGCAGCCAAGGAGGGGGGGCCGTATACGAGCAGTACTTC	CASSQGGGAVYEQYF
NA	TRBV5-1	TRBJ2-7	TRBD1	TGCGCCAGCAGCTTCCGGGACAGGGATTCGGGCGAGCAGTACTTC	CASSFRDRDSGEQYF
NA	TRBV28	TRBJ2-1	TRBD2	TGTGCCAGCAGTTTACTAGCGGGGGGGCCGGATGAGCAGTTCTTC	CASSLLAGGPDEQFF
NA	TRBV11-2	TRBJ1-6	TRBD1	TGTGCCAGCAGCTTAGAGGGCAGGGGGCAGAATTCACCCCTCCACTTT	CASSLEGRGQNSPLHF
NA	TRBV19	TRBJ1-5	TRBD1	TGTGCCAGTAGTACCAAGGGGGCAGGGAATCAGCCCCAGCATTTT	CASSTKGAGNQPQHF
NA	TRBV19	TRBJ1-1	NA	TGTGCCAGTAGTATCCGGGACTTGGGGACTGAAGCTTTCTTT	CASSIRDLGTEAFF
few	TRBV11-2	TRBJ2-7	NA	TGTGCCAGCAGCTTAGGGAGGGGCGAGCAGTACTTC	CASSLGRGEQYF
NA	TRBV7-2	TRBJ1-2	TRBD1	TGTGCCAGCAGCAACAGGGGGGCGGGCTATGGCTACACCTTC	CASSNRGAGYGYTF
NA	TRBV10-3	TRBJ1-2	TRBD1	TGTGCCATCACGCCGGGACAGGGGGGGGACTATGGCTACACCTTC	CAITPGQGGDYGYTF
NA	TRBV10-3	TRBJ1-2	TRBD1	TGTGCCATCGGGGGACAGAAAACCCTGAACTATGGCTACACCTTC	CAIGGQKTLNYGYTF
NA	TRBV7-6	TRBJ2-2	TRBD2	TGTGCCAGCAGCCCCTCTAGCGGGGAGGTTTCCGGGGAGCTGTTTTTT	CASSPSSGEVSGELFF
NA	TRBV7-9	TRBJ1-4	NA	TGTGCCAGCAGCCCCGGGTCAGCAACTAATGAAAAACTGTTTTTT	CASSPGSATNEKLFF
NA	TRBV5-1	TRBJ2-7	TRBD2	TGCGCCAGCAGCTTGGCTAGCGGGGGCCGATCCTCCTACGAGCAGTACTTC	CASSLASGGRSSYEQYF